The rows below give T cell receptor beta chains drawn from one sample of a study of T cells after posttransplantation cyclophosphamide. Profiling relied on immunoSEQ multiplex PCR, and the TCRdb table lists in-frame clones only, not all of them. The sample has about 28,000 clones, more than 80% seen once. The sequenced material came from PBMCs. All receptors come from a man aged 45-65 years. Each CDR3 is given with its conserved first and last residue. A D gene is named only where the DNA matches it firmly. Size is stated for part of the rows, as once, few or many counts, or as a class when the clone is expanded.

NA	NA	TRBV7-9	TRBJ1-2	TGCGCCAGCAGCTCGACAGCTAACTATGGCTACACCTTC	CASSSTANYGYTF
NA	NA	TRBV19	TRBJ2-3	TGTGCCTCCGGGGGTTCTGGCACAGATACGCAGTATTTT	CASGGSGTDTQYF
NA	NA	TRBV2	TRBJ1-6	TGTGCCAGCAGTGTACCTTGGGGGGGCCCGAATTCACCCCTCCACTTT	CASSVPWGGPNSPLHF
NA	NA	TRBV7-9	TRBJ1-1	TGTGCCAGCAGCGAGAACCGGGACTCCACTGAAGCTTTCTTT	CASSENRDSTEAFF
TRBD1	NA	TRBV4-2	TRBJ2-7	TGTGCCAGCAGCCAAGAAGGGACAGGGTCCTACGAGCAGTACTTC	CASSQEGTGSYEQYF
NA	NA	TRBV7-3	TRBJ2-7	TGTGCCAGCAGCTTCGGAGGAGGCGAGCAGTACTTC	CASSFGGGEQYF
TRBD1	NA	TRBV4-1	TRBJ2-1	TGCGCCAGCAGCCGAAGGGGGACAGCCTCCAAGGAGCAGTTCTTC	CASSRRGTASKEQFF
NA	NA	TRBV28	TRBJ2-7	TGTGCCAGCAGTGTTAGCATCTACGAGCAGTACTTC	CASSVSIYEQYF
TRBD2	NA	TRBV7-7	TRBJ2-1	TGTGCTAGCAGCCCACAACTAGCGGGAGTCTACAATGAGCAGTTCTTC	CASSPQLAGVYNEQFF
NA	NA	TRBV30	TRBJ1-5	TGTGCCTGGAGTGTCCAGGGAAGCGTGGGGAATCAGCCCCAGCATTTT	CAWSVQGSVGNQPQHF
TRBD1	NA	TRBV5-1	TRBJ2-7	TGCGCCAGCAGCTTGGAGGGACAGGGAGAAGACGAGCAGTACTTC	CASSLEGQGEDEQYF
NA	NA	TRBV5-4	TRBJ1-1	TGTGCCAGCAGCTCCCAGGGTAAAGCTTTCTTT	CASSSQGKAFF
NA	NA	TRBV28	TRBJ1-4	TGTGCCAGCAGTTTCGTTGGGCTTTTCGATGGGGAAAAACTGTTTTTT	CASSFVGLFDGEKLFF
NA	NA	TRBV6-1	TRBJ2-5	TGTGCCAGCAGTGGACAATCACAGGAGACCCAGTACTTC	CASSGQSQETQYF
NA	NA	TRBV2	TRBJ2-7	TGTGCCAGCAGCGTTGAACAGGTACTATCCTACGAGCAGTACTTC	CASSVEQVLSYEQYF
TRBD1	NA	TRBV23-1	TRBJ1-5	TGCGCCAGCAGTGGGACAGGGACTAGCAATCAGCCCCAGCATTTT	CASSGTGTSNQPQHF
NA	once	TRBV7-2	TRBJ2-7	TGTGCCAGCAGCGCCGCCCTGGGCCTAGCCGGCGAGCAGTACTTC	CASSAALGLAGEQYF
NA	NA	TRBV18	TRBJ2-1	TGTGCCAGCTCCTTAGCTTACAATGAGCAGTTCTTC	CASSLAYNEQFF
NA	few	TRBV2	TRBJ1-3	TGTGCCAGCACCAGATCTCAGGGCTCAGGAAACACCATATATTTT	CASTRSQGSGNTIYF
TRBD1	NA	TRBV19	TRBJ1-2	TGTGCCAGTAGTTTATTGGGACAGGGGGTCTATGGCTACACCTTC	CASSLLGQGVYGYTF
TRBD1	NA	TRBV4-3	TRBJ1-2	TGCGCCAGCAGCCAAGCAGGGGGCTATGGCTACACCTTC	CASSQAGGYGYTF
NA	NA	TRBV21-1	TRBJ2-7	TGTGCCGGACGGGAGTCCCCTGTTCACGAGCAGTACTTC	CAGRESPVHEQYF
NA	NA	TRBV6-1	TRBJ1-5	TGTGCCAGCAGTGACGGGGCAGGGGTTAGTAGCAATCAGCCCCAGCATTTT	CASSDGAGVSSNQPQHF
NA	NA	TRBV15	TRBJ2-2	TGTGCCACCAGCAGAGTAATACTATCCCCGACCACCGGGGAGCTGTTTTTT	CATSRVILSPTTGELFF
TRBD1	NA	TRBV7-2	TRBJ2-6	TGTGCCAGCAGCTCGAATAGGGGGCCGGGGGCCAACGTCCTGACTTTC	CASSSNRGPGANVLTF
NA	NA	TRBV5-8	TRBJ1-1	TGTGCCAGCAGCCCCGGGTTAAACACTGAAGCTTTCTTT	CASSPGLNTEAFF
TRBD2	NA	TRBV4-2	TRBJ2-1	TGTGCCAGCAGCCAAGACGTCCGCGGGGGAGTGGGTGAGCAGTTCTTC	CASSQDVRGGVGEQFF
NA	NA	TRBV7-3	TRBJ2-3	TGTGCCAGCAGCCCTAGCGCTAGCACAGATACGCAGTATTTT	CASSPSASTDTQYF
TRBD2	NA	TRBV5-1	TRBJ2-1	TGCGCCAGCAACCCCGGGGGGTACAATGAGCAGTTCTTC	CASNPGGYNEQFF
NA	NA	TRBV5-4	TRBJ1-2	TGTGCCAGCAGCCGGGGGGGGGACTTTGGACACTATGGCTACACCTTC	CASSRGGDFGHYGYTF
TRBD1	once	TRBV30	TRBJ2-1	TGTGCCTGGAGTGTATCAGGGGGTGGCGGGGAGCAGTTCTTC	CAWSVSGGGGEQFF
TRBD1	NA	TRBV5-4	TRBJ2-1	TGTGCCAGCAGCCCTACGATTGGACAGGGTAACGACAATGAGCAGTTCTTC	CASSPTIGQGNDNEQFF
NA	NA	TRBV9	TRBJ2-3	TGTGCCAGCAGCGCCCTTCTTCAGGGAAATACGCAGTATTTT	CASSALLQGNTQYF
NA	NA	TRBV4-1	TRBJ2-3	TGCGCCAGCAGCCAAGCCCCTCAGGGGTCTACGCAGTATTTT	CASSQAPQGSTQYF
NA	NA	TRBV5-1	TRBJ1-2	TGCGCCAGCAGCTTGGGCGTGGGGGCGGCTAACTATGGCTACACCTTC	CASSLGVGAANYGYTF
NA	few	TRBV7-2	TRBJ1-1	TGTGCCAGCAGCTTAGTCTCTTATGGTAACTCGAACACTGAAGCTTTCTTT	CASSLVSYGNSNTEAFF
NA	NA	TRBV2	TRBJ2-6	TGTGCCAGCAGTAGACAGTATCCTAGCTCTGGGGCCAACGTCCTGACTTTC	CASSRQYPSSGANVLTF
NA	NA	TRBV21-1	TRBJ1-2	TGTGCCAGCAGCCCCAGGGCCTCTAACTATGGCTACACCTTC	CASSPRASNYGYTF
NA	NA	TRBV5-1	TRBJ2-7	TGCGCCAGCATTCATCGGAGAGAATCCTTCGAGCAGTACTTC	CASIHRRESFEQYF
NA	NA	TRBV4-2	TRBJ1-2	TGTGCCAGCAGCCAAGAGTACCCGAGGCTCCGCTATGGCTACACCTTC	CASSQEYPRLRYGYTF
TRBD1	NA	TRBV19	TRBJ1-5	TGTGCCAGTAGTATTTCACCTCGACAGGGGGCTCAGCCCCAGCATTTT	CASSISPRQGAQPQHF
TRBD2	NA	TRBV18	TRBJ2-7	TGTGCCACCCGATCGGAGCGGGAGACGTTCTACGAGCAGTACTTC	CATRSERETFYEQYF
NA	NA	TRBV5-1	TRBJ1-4	TGCGCCAGCAGCTTACAGACAGCAACTAATGAAAAACTGTTTTTT	CASSLQTATNEKLFF
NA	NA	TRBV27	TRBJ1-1	TGTGCCAGCAGTCCCCGAGGATTGGGTTACACTGAAGCTTTCTTT	CASSPRGLGYTEAFF
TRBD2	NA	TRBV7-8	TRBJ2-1	TGTGCCAGCAGCGTTACTAGCGGGAACTATGAGCAGTTCTTC	CASSVTSGNYEQFF
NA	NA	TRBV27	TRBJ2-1	TGTGCCAGCAGTTTAACCGAGACTGGCAATGAGCAGTTCTTC	CASSLTETGNEQFF